This TCR beta chain was recorded in a study of OX40 agonist ivuxolimab in advanced cancers. Repertoires were generated with immunoSEQ multiplex PCR, while TCRdb's copy carries only in-frame clones and drops some. This sample has tens of thousands of clones, with roughly 80% found just once. Autoimmune disease history or systemic immunosuppression excluded patients. This clone has just a few counts. The receptor was derived from an adult with an advanced solid tumor such as melanoma, head and neck, liver or kidney cancer. The material sequenced was CD4+ or CD8+ T cells sorted from blood, taken in a trial of the OX40 agonist ivuxolimab.

The CDR3, as DNA: TGTGCCAGCAGTTTGGGGGGCAGGGTGTCTTACGAGCAGTACTTC. It codes for CASSLGGRVSYEQYF. The chain links TRBV27 to TRBJ2-7; D might be TRBD1 or TRBD2, each matching 6 bases. Germline CDR1 is MNHEY and CDR2 is SMNVEV (reference sequence). This CDR3 is built from 15 residues. Trimming left V 3 bases short and J 4 bases short, with 16 bases between.